The sequence of this TCR beta chain was determined in a study of blood T cell repertoires in COVID-19. Study at large: The United States, Italy and Spain were the sources of the acute and convalescent COVID-19 samples. From T cells, B-cell-depleted T cells, or PBMCs came the material, which was cDNA or gDNA.

The Seattle patients, enrolled during active infection, were followed longitudinally. Original processing methods: From reference gene primer amplification, estimates of nucleated cell counts were derived. Sequencing was performed with immunoSEQ multiplex PCR; in TCRdb, only in-frame clones are kept and a portion is missing. D and trimming were read from the DNA, whereas the V and J calls and clone size are those reported in that table. This table has some 170,000 clones, about 86% appearing once. From germline, CDR1 is SEHNR and CDR2 FQNEAQ (reference sequence). The CDR3 loop spans 15 amino acids. The trim removed 5 bases at V and 12 bases at J, leaving 9 bases unmatched.

The clonotype originates from a woman in her seventies with COVID-19, enrolled during active disease. The J gene is TRBJ2-1, the V gene TRBV7-9; 14 bases are a match to TRBD2. The sample taken for sequencing was peripheral blood. This CDR3 reads CASSTGTSGRIGQFF. The CDR3 DNA reads TGTGCCAGCAGCACAGGGACTAGCGGGAGAATAGGGCAGTTCTTC.